There are many counts of the clone carrying this T cell receptor (beta chain). The antigen remains undetermined. This entry is derived from a study of regulatory T cells in long-lasting Graves disease. Time point reported: newly diagnosed GD, antithyroid drugs for less than 3 months. After RNA was extracted from PBMCs, the TCR library was made from it. Both iRepertoire HTBI primers and Arm-PCR of CDR3 regions were used to build the TCR beta libraries. TCRdb reprocessed the multiplex PCR reads via MiXCR and lists one record per CDR3 protein. Here the sample spans about 620,000 distinct CDR3 sequences, 16% being singletons. Trimming took 7 bases from V and 5 from J; bases not matched to a gene: 10. Looked up from germline, CDR1 is SQVTM and CDR2 is ANQGSEA. CDR3 size: 13 residues. Study-wide results and limits: Accuracy was perhaps lowered by the small sample size. Persistent disease showed a preference for TRBV28, TRBJ1-2 and TRBJ2-5.

The same data also contributed to another study, on T cells in Graves' hyperthyroidism and ophthalmopathy. That source adds: Stability of Graves' hyperthyroidism was defined as absent ophthalmopathy progression within 18 months. An initial round of RT-PCR targeting the TCR CDR3 relied on the HTBI primer set.

The sequence was collected from a young woman with Graves disease. The sequencing used peripheral blood mononuclear cells (PBMCs), collected at new diagnosis, from a patient treated with antithyroid drugs. The chain links TRBV29-1 to TRBJ1-1, with TRBD1 matching 7 bases. DNA for the CDR3: TGCAGCGCCGCCCGACAGGGAGGGACTGAAGCTTTCTTT. Translating gives CSAARQGGTEAFF.